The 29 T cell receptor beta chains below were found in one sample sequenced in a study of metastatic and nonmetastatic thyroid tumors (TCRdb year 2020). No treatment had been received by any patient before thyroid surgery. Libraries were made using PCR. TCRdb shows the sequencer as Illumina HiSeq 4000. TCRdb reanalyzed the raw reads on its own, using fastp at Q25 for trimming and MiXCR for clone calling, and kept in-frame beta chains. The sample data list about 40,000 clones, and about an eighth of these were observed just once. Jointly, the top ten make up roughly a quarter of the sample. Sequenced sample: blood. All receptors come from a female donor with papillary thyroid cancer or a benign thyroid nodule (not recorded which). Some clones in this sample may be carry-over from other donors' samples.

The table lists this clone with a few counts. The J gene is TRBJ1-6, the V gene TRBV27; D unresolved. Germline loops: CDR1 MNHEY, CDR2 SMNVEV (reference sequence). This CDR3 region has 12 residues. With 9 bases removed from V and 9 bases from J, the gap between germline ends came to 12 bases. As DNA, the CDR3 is TGTGCCAGGGTTCGGGGTAGTTCACCCCTCCACTTT. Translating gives CARVRGSSPLHF.

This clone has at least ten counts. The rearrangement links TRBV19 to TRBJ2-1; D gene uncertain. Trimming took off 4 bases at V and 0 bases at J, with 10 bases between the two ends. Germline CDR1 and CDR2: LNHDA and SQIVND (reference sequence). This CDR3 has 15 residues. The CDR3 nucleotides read TGTGCCAGTAGTAGGACGATGAGCTCCTACAATGAGCAGTTCTTC. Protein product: CASSRTMSSYNEQFF.

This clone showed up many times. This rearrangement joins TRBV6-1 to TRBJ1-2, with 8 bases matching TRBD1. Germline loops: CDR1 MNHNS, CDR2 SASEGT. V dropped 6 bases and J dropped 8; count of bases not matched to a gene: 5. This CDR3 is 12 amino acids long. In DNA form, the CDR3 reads TGTGCCAGCAGGCAGGGGGCTTGGGGCTACACCTTC. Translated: CASRQGAWGYTF.

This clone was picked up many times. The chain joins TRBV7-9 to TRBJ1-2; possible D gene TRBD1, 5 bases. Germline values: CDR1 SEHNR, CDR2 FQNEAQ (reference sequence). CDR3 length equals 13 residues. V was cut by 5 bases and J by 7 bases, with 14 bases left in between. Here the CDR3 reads CASSTRWGGGYTF. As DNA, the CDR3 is TGTGCCAGCAGCACCCGGTGGGGCGGTGGCTACACCTTC. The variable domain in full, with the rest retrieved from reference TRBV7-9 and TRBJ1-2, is DTGVSQNPRHKITKRGQNVTFRCDPISEHNRLYWYRQTLGQGPEFLTYFQNEAQLEKSRLLSDRFSAERPKGSFSTLEIQRTEQGDSAMYLCASSTRWGGGYTFGSGTRLTVV.

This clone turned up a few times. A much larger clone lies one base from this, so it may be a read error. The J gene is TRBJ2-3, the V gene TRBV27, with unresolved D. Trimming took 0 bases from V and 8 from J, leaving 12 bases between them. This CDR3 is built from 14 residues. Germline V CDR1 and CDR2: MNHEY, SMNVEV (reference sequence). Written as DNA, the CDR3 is TGTGCCAGCAGTTTATCCCGGATTGCAGGTACGCAGTATTTT. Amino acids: CASSLSRIAGTQYF.

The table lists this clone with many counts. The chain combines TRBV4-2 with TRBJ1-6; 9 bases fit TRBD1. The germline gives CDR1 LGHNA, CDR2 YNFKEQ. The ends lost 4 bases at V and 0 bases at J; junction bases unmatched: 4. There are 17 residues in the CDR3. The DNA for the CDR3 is TGTGCCAGCAGCCCCGGGACAGGGAGCTCCTATAATTCACCCCTCCACTTT. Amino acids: CASSPGTGSSYNSPLHF.

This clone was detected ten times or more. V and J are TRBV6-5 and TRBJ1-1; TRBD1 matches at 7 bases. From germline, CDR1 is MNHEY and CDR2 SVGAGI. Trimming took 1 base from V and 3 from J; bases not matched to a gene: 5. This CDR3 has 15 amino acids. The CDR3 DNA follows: TGTGCCAGCAGTTACTTTAGGACAGGCGACACTGAAGCTTTCTTT. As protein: CASSYFRTGDTEAFF.

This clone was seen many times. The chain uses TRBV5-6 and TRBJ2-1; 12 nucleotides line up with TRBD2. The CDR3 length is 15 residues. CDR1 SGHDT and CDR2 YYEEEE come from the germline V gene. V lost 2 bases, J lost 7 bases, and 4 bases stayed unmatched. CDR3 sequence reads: CASSFSSGRANEQFF. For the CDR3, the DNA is TGTGCCAGCAGCTTTTCTAGCGGGAGGGCAAATGAGCAGTTCTTC.

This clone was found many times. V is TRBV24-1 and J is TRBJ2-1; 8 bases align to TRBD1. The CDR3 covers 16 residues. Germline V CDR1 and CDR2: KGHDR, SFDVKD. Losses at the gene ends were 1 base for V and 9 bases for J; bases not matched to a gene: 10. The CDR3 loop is CATSDFSRTGSVEQFF. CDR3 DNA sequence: TGTGCCACCAGTGATTTTAGCAGGACAGGGTCGGTTGAGCAGTTCTTC.

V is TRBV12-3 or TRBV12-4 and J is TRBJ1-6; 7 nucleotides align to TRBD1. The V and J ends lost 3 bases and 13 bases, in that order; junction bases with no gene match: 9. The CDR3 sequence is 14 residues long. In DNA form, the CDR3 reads TGTGCCAGCAGTTTTGATTGGACAGGTGGTCCCCTCCACTTT. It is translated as CASSFDWTGGPLHF.

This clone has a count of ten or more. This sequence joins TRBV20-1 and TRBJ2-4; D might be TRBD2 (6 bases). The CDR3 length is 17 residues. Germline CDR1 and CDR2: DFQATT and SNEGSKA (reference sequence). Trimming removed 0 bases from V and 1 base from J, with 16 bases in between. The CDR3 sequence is CSARDRGDLRAKNIQYF. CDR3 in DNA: TGCAGTGCTAGAGATCGTGGGGACTTGCGTGCCAAAAACATTCAGTACTTC.

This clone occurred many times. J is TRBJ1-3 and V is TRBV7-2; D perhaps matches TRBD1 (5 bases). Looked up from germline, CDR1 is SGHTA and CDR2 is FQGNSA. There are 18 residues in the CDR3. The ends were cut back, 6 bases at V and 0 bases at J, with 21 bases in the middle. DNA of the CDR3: TGTGCCAGCAGGAAGGGATTTTACAGGACTTTCTCTGGAAACACCATATATTTT. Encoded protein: CASRKGFYRTFSGNTIYF.

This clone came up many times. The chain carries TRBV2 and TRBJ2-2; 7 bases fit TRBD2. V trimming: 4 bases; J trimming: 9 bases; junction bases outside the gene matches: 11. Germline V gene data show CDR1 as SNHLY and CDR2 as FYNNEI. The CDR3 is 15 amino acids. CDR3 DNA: TGTGCCAGCAGTGTGCCAGCGGGAATCGGAAGGGAGCTGTTTTTT. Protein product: CASSVPAGIGRELFF.

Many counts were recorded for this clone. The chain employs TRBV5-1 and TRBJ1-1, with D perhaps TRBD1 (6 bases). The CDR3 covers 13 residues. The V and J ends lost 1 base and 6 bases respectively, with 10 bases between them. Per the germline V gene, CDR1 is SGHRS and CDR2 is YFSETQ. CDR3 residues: CASSLTRGSEAFF. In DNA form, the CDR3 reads TGCGCCAGCAGCTTGACCAGGGGTTCTGAAGCTTTCTTT.

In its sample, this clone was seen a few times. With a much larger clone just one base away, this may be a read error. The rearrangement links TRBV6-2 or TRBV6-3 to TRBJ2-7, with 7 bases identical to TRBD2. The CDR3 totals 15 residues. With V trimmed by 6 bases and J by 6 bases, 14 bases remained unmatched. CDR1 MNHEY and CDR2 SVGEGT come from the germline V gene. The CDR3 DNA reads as TGTGCCAGCAGCCTGGGCGGGGGTGGGGCGCGCGAGCAGTACTTC. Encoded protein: CASSLGGGGAREQYF.

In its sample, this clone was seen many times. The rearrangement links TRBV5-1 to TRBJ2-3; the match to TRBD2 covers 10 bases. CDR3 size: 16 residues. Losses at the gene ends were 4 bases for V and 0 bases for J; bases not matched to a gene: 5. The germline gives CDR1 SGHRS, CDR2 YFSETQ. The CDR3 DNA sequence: TGCGCCAGCAGCAGGGGGACTAGCGCAAGCACAGATACGCAGTATTTT. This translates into CASSRGTSASTDTQYF.

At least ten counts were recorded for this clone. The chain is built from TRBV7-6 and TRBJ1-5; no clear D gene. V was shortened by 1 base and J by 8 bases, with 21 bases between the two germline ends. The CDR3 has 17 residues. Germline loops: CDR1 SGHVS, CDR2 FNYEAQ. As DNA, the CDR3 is TGTGCCAGCAGCTTAGAAGGGAGCTATACTGGGGAGGAGCCCCAGCATTTT. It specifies CASSLEGSYTGEEPQHF.

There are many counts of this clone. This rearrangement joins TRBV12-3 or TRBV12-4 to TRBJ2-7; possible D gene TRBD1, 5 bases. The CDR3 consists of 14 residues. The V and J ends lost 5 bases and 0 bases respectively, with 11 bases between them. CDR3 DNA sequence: TGTGCCAGCAGTCCACAGGTGCCCTCCTACGAGCAGTACTTC. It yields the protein CASSPQVPSYEQYF.

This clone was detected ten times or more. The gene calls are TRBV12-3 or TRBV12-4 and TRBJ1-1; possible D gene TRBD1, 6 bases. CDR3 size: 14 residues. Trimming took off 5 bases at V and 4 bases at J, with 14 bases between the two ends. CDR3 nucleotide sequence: TGTGCCAGCAGTGGACAGTCCTACAGCACTGAAGCTTTCTTT. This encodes CASSGQSYSTEAFF.

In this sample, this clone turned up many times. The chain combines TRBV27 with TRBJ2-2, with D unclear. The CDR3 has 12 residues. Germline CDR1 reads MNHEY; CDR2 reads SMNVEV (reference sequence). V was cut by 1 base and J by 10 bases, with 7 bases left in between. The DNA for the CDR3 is TGTGCCAGCAGTTTATATGGGAAGGAGCTGTTTTTT. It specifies CASSLYGKELFF.

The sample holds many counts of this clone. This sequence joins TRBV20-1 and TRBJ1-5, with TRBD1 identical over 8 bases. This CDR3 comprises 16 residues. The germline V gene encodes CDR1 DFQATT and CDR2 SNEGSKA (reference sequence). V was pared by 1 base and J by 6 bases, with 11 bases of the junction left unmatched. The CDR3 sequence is CSARGSQGGIGQPQHF. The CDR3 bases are TGCAGTGCTAGAGGGTCACAGGGGGGGATAGGTCAGCCCCAGCATTTT.

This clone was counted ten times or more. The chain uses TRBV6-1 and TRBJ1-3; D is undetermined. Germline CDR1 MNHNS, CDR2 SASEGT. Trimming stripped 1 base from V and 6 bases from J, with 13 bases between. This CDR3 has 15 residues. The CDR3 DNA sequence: TGTGCCAGCAGTGAAGGTGCCCACTTCGAAAACACCATATATTTT. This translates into CASSEGAHFENTIYF.

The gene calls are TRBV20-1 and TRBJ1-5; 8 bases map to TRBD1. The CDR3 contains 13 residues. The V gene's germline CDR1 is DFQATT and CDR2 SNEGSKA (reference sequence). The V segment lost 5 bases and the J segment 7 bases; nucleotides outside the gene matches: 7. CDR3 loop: CSAGQGGGQPQHF. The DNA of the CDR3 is TGCAGTGCTGGACAGGGTGGAGGACAGCCCCAGCATTTT.

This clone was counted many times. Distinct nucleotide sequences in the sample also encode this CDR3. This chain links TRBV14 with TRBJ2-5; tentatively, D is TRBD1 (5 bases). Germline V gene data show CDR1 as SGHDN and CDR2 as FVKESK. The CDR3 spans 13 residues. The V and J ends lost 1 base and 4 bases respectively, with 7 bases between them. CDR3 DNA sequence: TGTGCCAGCAGCCAAGGGGGCGTAGAGACCCAGTACTTC. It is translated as CASSQGGVETQYF. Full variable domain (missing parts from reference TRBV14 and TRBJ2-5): EAGVTQFPSHSVIEKGQTVTLRCDPISGHDNLYWYRRVMGKEIKFLLHFVKESKQDESGMPNNRFLAERTGGTYSTLKVQPAELEDSGVYFCASSQGGVETQYFGPGTRLLVL.

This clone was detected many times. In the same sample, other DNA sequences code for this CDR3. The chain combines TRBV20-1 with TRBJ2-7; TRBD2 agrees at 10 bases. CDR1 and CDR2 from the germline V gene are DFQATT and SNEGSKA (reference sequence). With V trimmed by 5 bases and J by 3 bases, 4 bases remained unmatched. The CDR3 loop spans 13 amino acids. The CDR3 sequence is CSASSGSSYEQYF. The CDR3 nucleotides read TGCAGTGCTTCTAGCGGGAGCAGCTACGAGCAGTACTTC.

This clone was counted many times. CDR3 sequence (DNA): TGTGCCAGCAGCCAATTAGTTTCCTACGAGCAGTACTTC. This codes for CASSQLVSYEQYF. The V gene is TRBV3-1, the J gene TRBJ2-7; D is uncertain. Trimming pared 2 bases from V and 1 base from J, leaving 6 bases between. Germline CDR1 is LGHDT and CDR2 is YNNKEL (reference sequence). CDR3 length: 13 amino acids.

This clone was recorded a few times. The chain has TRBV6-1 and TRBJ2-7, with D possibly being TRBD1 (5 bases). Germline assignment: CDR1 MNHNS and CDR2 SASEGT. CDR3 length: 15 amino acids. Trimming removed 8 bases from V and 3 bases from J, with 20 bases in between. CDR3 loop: CASGAPGHGNYEQYF. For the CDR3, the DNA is TGTGCCAGCGGTGCTCCAGGACATGGGAACTACGAGCAGTACTTC.

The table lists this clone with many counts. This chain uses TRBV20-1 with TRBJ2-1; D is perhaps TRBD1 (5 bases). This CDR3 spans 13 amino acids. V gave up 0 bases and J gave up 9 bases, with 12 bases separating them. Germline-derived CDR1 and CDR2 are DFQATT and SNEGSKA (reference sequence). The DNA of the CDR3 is TGCAGTGCTAGAGATCCCAGGGTCATTGAGCAGTTCTTC. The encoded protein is CSARDPRVIEQFF.

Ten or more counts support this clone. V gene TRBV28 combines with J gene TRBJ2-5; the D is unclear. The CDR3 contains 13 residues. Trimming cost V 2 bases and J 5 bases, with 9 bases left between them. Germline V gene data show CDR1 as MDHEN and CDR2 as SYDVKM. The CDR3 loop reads CASSLGRVETQYF. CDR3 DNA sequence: TGTGCCAGCAGTTTAGGAAGGGTGGAGACCCAGTACTTC.